This T cell receptor (beta chain) was captured in a study of a mutant IDH1 vaccine in newly diagnosed glioma. Study as a whole: Earlier treatment was radiotherapy, temozolomide, or both, with most getting both.

Between the trimmed V and J ends, which lost 0 bases and 5 bases, there was a span of 11 bases. The CDR3 covers 14 residues. Germline assignment: CDR1 SGHNT and CDR2 YYREEE (reference sequence). Measured with immunoSEQ multiplex PCR; TCRdb has only the in-frame clones, and not every one. The repertoire has 50,000 to 75,000 clones, under 90% of them found once; the top ten carry 6.5% to 9%. Turning to this clone: The antigen remains unidentified.

Time point: week 5, during vaccination. Each dose delivered 300 ug of mutant IDH1 20-mer peptide subcutaneously with imiquimod. The donors had new WHO grade 3 or 4 astrocytomas; these were IDH1-mutant and ATRX-lost. The specimen comprised PBMCs, sampled from a glioma patient whose treatment included an IDH1 peptide vaccine. V and J are TRBV5-4 and TRBJ2-5, with D uncertain. This clonotype was sampled from a woman aged 45-59 years with glioma. CDR3 region: CASSLAVTQETQYF. Here the CDR3 DNA reads TGTGCCAGCAGCTTGGCCGTGACTCAGGAGACCCAGTACTTC.